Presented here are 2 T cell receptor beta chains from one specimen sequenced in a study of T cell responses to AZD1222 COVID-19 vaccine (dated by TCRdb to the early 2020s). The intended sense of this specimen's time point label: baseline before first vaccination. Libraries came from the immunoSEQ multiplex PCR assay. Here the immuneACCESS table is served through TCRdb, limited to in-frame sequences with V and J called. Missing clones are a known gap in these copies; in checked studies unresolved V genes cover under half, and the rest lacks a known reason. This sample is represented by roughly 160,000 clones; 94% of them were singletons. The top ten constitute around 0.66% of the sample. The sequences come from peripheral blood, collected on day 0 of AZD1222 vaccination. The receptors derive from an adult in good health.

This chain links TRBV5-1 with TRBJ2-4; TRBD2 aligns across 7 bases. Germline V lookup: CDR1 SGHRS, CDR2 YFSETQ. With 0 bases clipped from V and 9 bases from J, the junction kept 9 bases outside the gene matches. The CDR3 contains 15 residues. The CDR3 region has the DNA TGCGCCAGCAGCTTGGGCGGGAGTCTGAATGGCATTCAGTACTTC. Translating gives CASSLGGSLNGIQYF.

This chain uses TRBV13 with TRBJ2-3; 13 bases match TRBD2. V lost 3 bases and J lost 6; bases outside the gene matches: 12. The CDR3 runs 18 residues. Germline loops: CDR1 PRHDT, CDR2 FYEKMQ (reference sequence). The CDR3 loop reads CASSLTPGLAGSGDTQYF. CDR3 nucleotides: TGTGCCAGCAGCTTGACCCCGGGACTAGCGGGGTCCGGTGATACGCAGTATTTT.